The sequence of this TCR beta chain was determined in a study of technical replicates of blood from a handful of donors. Germline V gene lookup returns CDR1 SGDLS and CDR2 YYNGEE. This CDR3 region has 13 residues. The junction had 7 bases not matched to a gene; V was cut back by 8 bases and J by 6 bases. Some clones are missing from TCRdb's copy, which holds only in-frame ones; the method was immunoSEQ multiplex PCR. The sample has 67,000 or so clones, 80% to 95% seen once; the top ten hold about 0.39%. The sequence was collected from a human donor in good health. The chain couples TRBV9 to TRBJ1-1; the match to TRBD1 covers 10 bases. Sequenced material: T cells isolated from PBMCs. CDR3 nucleotide sequence: TGTGCCAGGCGACAGGGGGCGGTCCCTGAAGCTTTCTTT. Translated: CARRQGAVPEAFF.